Included here is one T cell receptor (beta chain) sequence, with context. Its antigen is not known. Using immunoSEQ multiplex PCR, the repertoire was profiled, and TCRdb retains in-frame clones only, with some absent. The repertoire holds 150,000 to 200,000 clones, with about 90% as singletons. The data were taken from a study of T cell responses to AZD1222 COVID-19 vaccine. General study findings and limits: With dominance at 160-218 and 743-854, vaccine-associated CD4 TCRs spanned spike. The repertoires were collected only after the peak T cell response. Elevations in Spike-specific TCR breadth and depth followed administration of two AZD1222 doses.

The CDR3 extends over 14 amino acids. Germline CDR1 SGHDN, CDR2 FVKESK. Trimming left V 4 bases short and J 2 bases short, with 12 bases between. The clonotype was recovered from an adult who received the AZD1222 COVID-19 vaccine. The chain couples TRBV14 to TRBJ2-7, with a weak D call TRBD2 (5 bases). Here the sequenced sample was peripheral blood, taken 28 days after the second AZD1222 dose. The CDR3 DNA sequence: TGTGCCAGCAGCCGGGAGAGTGCGCCCTACGAGCAGTACTTC. Amino acids: CASSRESAPYEQYF.